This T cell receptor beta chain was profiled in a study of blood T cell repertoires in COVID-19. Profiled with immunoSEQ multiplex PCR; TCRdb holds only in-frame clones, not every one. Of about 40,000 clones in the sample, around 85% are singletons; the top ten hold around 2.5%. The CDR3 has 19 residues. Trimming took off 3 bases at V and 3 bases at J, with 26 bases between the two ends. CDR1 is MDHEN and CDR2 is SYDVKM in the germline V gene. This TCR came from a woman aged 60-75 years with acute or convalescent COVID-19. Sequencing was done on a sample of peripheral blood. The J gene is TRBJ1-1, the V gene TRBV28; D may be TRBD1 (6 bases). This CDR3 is CASSFPLQGAAYGDTEAFF. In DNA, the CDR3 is TGTGCCAGCAGTTTCCCTTTACAGGGAGCGGCCTATGGGGACACTGAAGCTTTCTTT.